The clone carrying this T cell receptor beta chain was observed a few times. This sample was included in a study of human T cells and chemical hapten exposure. MiXCR, applied by TCRdb to the RACE reads, yields one record per CDR3 protein. The profile covers 150,000 to 200,000 distinct CDR3 sequences, with roughly 26% appearing a single time and 2% to 2.5% taken by the ten largest. CDR1 and CDR2 (germline): MDHEN, SYDVKM. V was clipped by 3 bases and J by 5 bases, with 7 bases between them. The CDR3 is 12 residues long. As to time point: patch test 3, about 24 weeks after DPC sensitization. Documented treatment: therapeutic diphenylcyclopropenone sensitization with weekly scalp DPC.

The TCR sequence derives from a woman under 30 with alopecia areata. Some clones in this sample may be carry-over from other donors' samples. The chain joins TRBV28 to TRBJ1-1; no clear D. The starting material was whole blood, obtained in connection with sensitization to the hapten diphenylcyclopropenone (DPC). CDR3 nucleotide sequence: TGTGCCAGCAGTTTGTGGGAAACTGAAGCTTTCTTT. Residues: CASSLWETEAFF.